The 30 T cell receptor beta chains below were found in one sample sequenced in a study of blood T cell repertoires in COVID-19. Some clones are missing from TCRdb's copy, which holds only in-frame ones; the method was immunoSEQ multiplex PCR. This sample has about 220,000 clones, with roughly 85% found just once. The sequenced sample consisted of peripheral blood. The receptors derive from a woman of 80 years or more with acute or convalescent COVID-19.

The chain employs TRBV19 and TRBJ2-1; 10 nucleotides line up with TRBD1. This CDR3 is 16 amino acids long. V was pared by 5 bases and J by 4 bases, with 8 bases of the junction left unmatched. CDR1 is LNHDA, CDR2 SQIVND, per germline (reference sequence). The CDR3 coding sequence is TGTGCCAGTAGTGGGGGCTGGGACAGGGGATACAATGAGCAGTTCTTC. Translating gives CASSGGWDRGYNEQFF.

This clone was seen a single time. The J gene is TRBJ2-3, the V gene TRBV6-6, with D possibly matching TRBD2 (7 bases). Between the trimmed V and J ends, which lost 5 bases and 5 bases, there was a span of 17 bases. CDR3 length equals 15 residues. Germline CDR1 is MNHNY and CDR2 is SVGAGI (reference sequence). The CDR3 DNA sequence: TGTGCCAGCAGTCTAGTGGGGGGGCTGGGAGATACGCAGTATTTT. As protein: CASSLVGGLGDTQYF.

The rearrangement joins TRBV28 to TRBJ1-1, with D uncertain. In germline, CDR1 is MDHEN, CDR2 SYDVKM. This CDR3 is built from 15 residues. Trimming took off 4 bases at V and 2 bases at J, with 14 bases between the two ends. The CDR3 DNA reads TGTGCCAGCAGTTCCGACAAGGGAGGTAACACTGAAGCTTTCTTT. Translated: CASSSDKGGNTEAFF.

V and J are TRBV28 and TRBJ1-2; D not certain. Germline CDR1 is MDHEN and CDR2 is SYDVKM. The V gene lost 3 bases and the J gene lost 4 bases, with 15 bases spanning the gap. The CDR3 is 15 residues long. In nucleotides, the CDR3 is TGTGCCAGCAGTTTCTTCCACCTCACCGGCTATGGCTACACCTTC. This encodes CASSFFHLTGYGYTF.

The V and J genes are TRBV27 and TRBJ1-2, with D possibly matching TRBD1 (5 bases). This CDR3 is built from 15 residues. The V end lost 5 bases, the J end lost 1 base, and 14 bases lay between the germline ends. Germline CDR1 MNHEY, CDR2 SMNVEV (reference sequence). The CDR3 here is CASSPGWGVNYGYTF. CDR3 bases: TGTGCCAGCAGTCCCGGTTGGGGGGTTAACTATGGCTACACCTTC.

This chain uses TRBV5-1 with TRBJ1-2; D not resolved. V lost 7 bases and J lost 2, with 9 bases in between. This CDR3 is 12 amino acids long. Looked up from germline, CDR1 is SGHRS and CDR2 is YFSETQ. The CDR3 DNA reads TGCGCCAGCGGTTCGGTCAACTATGGCTACACCTTC. Amino acids: CASGSVNYGYTF.

This clone was seen more than once but under ten times. CDR3 bases: TGTGCCAGCAGTTCCTCAGGTTTTTCACCCCTCCACTTT. Protein sequence: CASSSSGFSPLHF. This chain joins TRBV2 and TRBJ1-6; no firm D call. With 5 bases removed from V and 9 bases from J, the gap between germline ends came to 11 bases. The CDR3 is 13 amino acids. In germline, CDR1 is SNHLY, CDR2 FYNNEI.

The chain joins TRBV2 to TRBJ2-7, with 7 bases matching TRBD2. In germline, CDR1 is SNHLY, CDR2 FYNNEI. The CDR3 extends over 13 amino acids. The ends lost 7 bases at V and 2 bases at J; junction bases unmatched: 5. CDR3 sequence (DNA): TGTGCCAGCAACCGGGAGGCGACCTACGAGCAGTACTTC. This gives the protein CASNREATYEQYF. The whole variable domain, filled in from reference TRBV2 and TRBJ2-7, reads EPEVTQTPSHQVTQMGQEVILRCVPISNHLYFYWYRQILGQKVEFLVSFYNNEISEKSEIFDDQFSVERPDGSNFTLKIRSTKLEDSAMYFCASNREATYEQYFGPGTRLTVT.

The chain carries TRBV6-5 and TRBJ2-7; TRBD1 matches 10 bases. Germline assignment: CDR1 MNHEY and CDR2 SVGAGI. J gave up 5 bases and V 6 bases, and 7 bases lay outside the gene matches. This CDR3 contains 14 residues. The CDR3 sequence is CASSLRQGADEQYF. The CDR3 nucleotides read TGTGCCAGCAGCCTACGACAGGGGGCTGACGAGCAGTACTTC.

The chain combines TRBV4-3 with TRBJ2-3; 14 bases are a match to TRBD2. The germline V gene encodes CDR1 LGHNA and CDR2 YSLEER. The CDR3 loop spans 21 amino acids. The junction had 15 bases not matched to a gene; V was cut back by 4 bases and J by 0 bases. The CDR3 protein is CASSRSDRGLAGAPSTDTQYF. The CDR3 bases are TGCGCCAGCAGCCGGTCGGACAGGGGACTAGCGGGGGCCCCTAGCACAGATACGCAGTATTTT.

The chain uses TRBV23-1 and TRBJ1-5, with 9 bases fitting TRBD1. TRBV23-1 is treated as an ORF (open reading frame) with a function not yet certain. Trimming removed 7 bases from V and 5 bases from J; junction bases left unmatched: 6. This CDR3 contains 14 residues. The CDR3 sequence is CASTDRGDYQPQHF. Here the CDR3 DNA reads TGCGCCAGCACCGACAGGGGGGACTATCAGCCCCAGCATTTT.

The CDR3 sequence is CASSPGGRGEKLFF. CDR3 bases: TGTGCCAGCTCACCGGGAGGTAGGGGTGAAAAACTGTTTTTT. J is TRBJ1-4 and V is TRBV18; perhaps TRBD1 as D (5 bases). Germline V gene lookup returns CDR1 KGHSH and CDR2 LQKENI. V lost 3 bases and J lost 7, with 12 bases in between. The CDR3 loop spans 14 amino acids.

The chain combines TRBV30 with TRBJ1-4, with D possibly being TRBD1 (5 bases). This CDR3 is 14 amino acids long. CDR1 and CDR2 (germline): GTSNPN, SVGIG (reference sequence). Trimming cost V 2 bases and J 7 bases, with 14 bases left between them. CDR3 sequence (DNA): TGTGCCTGGAGTCGCGGGGGAGGGGTTGAAAAACTGTTTTTT. Its translation: CAWSRGGGVEKLFF.

V usage is TRBV5-4 and J usage is TRBJ1-2; TRBD1 agrees at 7 bases. V dropped 3 bases and J dropped 4; count of bases not matched to a gene: 21. The CDR3 runs 19 residues. Germline CDR1 and CDR2: SGHNT and YYREEE (reference sequence). As DNA, the CDR3 is TGTGCCAGCAGCTCCCAGCAAGTCTTCGGGACAGCCGCGTTCTATGGCTACACCTTC. Residues: CASSSQQVFGTAAFYGYTF.

V is TRBV9 and J is TRBJ2-2; 11 nucleotides match TRBD1. Germline loops: CDR1 SGDLS, CDR2 YYNGEE. V gave up 4 bases and J gave up 6 bases; unmatched junction bases: 11. There are 17 residues in the CDR3. CDR3 nucleotide sequence: TGTGCCAGCAGCCCATACGGACAGGGGGCGGGCGCCGGGGAGCTGTTTTTT. Translating it yields CASSPYGQGAGAGELFF.

The rearrangement links TRBV6-6 to TRBJ1-4, with D perhaps TRBD1 (5 bases). The CDR3 length is 16 residues. Trimming took 2 bases from V and 5 from J, leaving 15 bases between them. In germline, CDR1 is MNHNY, CDR2 SVGAGI (reference sequence). CDR3 sequence reads: CASSYPPDTMNEKLFF. DNA of the CDR3: TGTGCCAGCAGTTACCCCCCGGACACCATGAATGAAAAACTGTTTTTT.

The gene calls are TRBV3-1 (or the pseudogene TRBV3-2) and TRBJ2-1, with a weak D call TRBD1 (5 bases). CDR1 LGHDT and CDR2 YNNKEL come from the germline V gene (reference sequence). Trimming cost V 3 bases and J 4 bases, with 10 bases left between them. The length of the CDR3 is 14 residues. This chain's CDR3 is CASSQAGQYNEQFF. In DNA form, the CDR3 reads TGTGCCAGCAGCCAGGCAGGGCAGTACAATGAGCAGTTCTTC.

The CDR3 DNA reads TGTGCCAGCAGTTCCACGCCTACAGTTCCCCAAGAGACCCAGTACTTC. Translated, it gives CASSSTPTVPQETQYF. The chain links TRBV6-5 to TRBJ2-5; D ambiguous. V was pared by 4 bases and J by 1 base, with 16 bases between. The CDR3 is 16 residues long. In germline, CDR1 is MNHEY, CDR2 SVGAGI.

This rearrangement joins TRBV15 to TRBJ1-2, with D possibly matching TRBD1 (6 bases). V was clipped by 3 bases and J by 9 bases, with 17 bases between them. The CDR3 sequence is 14 residues long. Germline loops: CDR1 LNHNV, CDR2 YYDKDF (reference sequence). Here the CDR3 DNA reads TGTGCCACCAGCAGTGGGGACCAGGGGTATAGCTACACCTTC. Translated, it gives CATSSGDQGYSYTF.

This clone was recorded a few times. The CDR3 protein is CASSPGRQPANYGYTF. As DNA, the CDR3 is TGCGCCAGCAGCCCAGGAAGACAGCCAGCTAACTATGGCTACACCTTC. The chain links TRBV5-1 to TRBJ1-2; TRBD1 might be the D (5 bases). This CDR3 is built from 16 residues. The V and J ends lost 4 bases and 0 bases respectively, with 16 bases between them. CDR1 and CDR2 (germline): SGHRS, YFSETQ.

This clone is a singleton in its sample. V gene TRBV12-3 or TRBV12-4 combines with J gene TRBJ1-1, with 7 bases that match TRBD1. Trimming removed 1 base from V and 10 bases from J; junction bases left unmatched: 6. This CDR3 region has 13 residues. The CDR3 sequence: CASSLDLTGIAFF. In nucleotides, the CDR3 is TGTGCCAGCAGTTTAGATTTGACAGGGATAGCTTTCTTT.

A few counts support this clone. V and J are TRBV2 and TRBJ1-1; D remains unclear. This CDR3 comprises 14 residues. V gave up 4 bases and J gave up 5 bases, with 14 bases separating them. Germline CDR1 reads SNHLY; CDR2 reads FYNNEI. Here the CDR3 DNA reads TGTGCCAGCAGTGGCCAGGTTAGATTGACTGAAGCTTTCTTT. Its translation is CASSGQVRLTEAFF.

The chain has TRBV6-5 and TRBJ1-1, with TRBD1 matching 8 bases. The CDR3 has 13 amino acids. V was pared by 8 bases and J by 1 base, with 3 bases of the junction left unmatched. The germline CDR1 and CDR2 sequences are MNHEY and SVGAGI. The chain's CDR3 is CASDRGPNTEAFF. The CDR3, as DNA: TGTGCCAGCGACAGGGGACCGAACACTGAAGCTTTCTTT.

The chain recombines TRBV5-4 with TRBJ1-2; TRBD1 might be the D (5 bases). The V gene lost 0 bases and the J gene lost 4 bases, with 13 bases spanning the gap. Germline V lookup: CDR1 SGHNT, CDR2 YYREEE (reference sequence). The CDR3 sequence is 15 residues long. CDR3 DNA sequence: TGTGCCAGCAGCTTGGCCCAGGGCGCAATCTATGGCTACACCTTC. Residues: CASSLAQGAIYGYTF.

The V gene is TRBV19, the J gene TRBJ2-7, with a tentative D call TRBD1 (6 bases). In germline, CDR1 is LNHDA, CDR2 SQIVND (reference sequence). Deletions cut 5 bases from V and 2 bases from J, with 10 bases between. CDR3 size: 13 residues. The CDR3 nucleotides are TGTGCCAGTAGTTACGGGACAACCTACGAGCAGTACTTC. It is translated as CASSYGTTYEQYF.

This clone has only one observation. V gene TRBV9 combines with J gene TRBJ2-5; 9 bases are a match to TRBD2. V shed 8 bases and J 1 base; nucleotides not matched to a gene: 9. The germline gives CDR1 SGDLS, CDR2 YYNGEE. The CDR3 length is 15 residues. This CDR3 is CASTASGVLQETQYF. The CDR3 DNA reads as TGTGCCAGTACCGCTAGCGGGGTGCTCCAAGAGACCCAGTACTTC.

The chain carries TRBV19 and TRBJ2-3; TRBD1 is a possible D gene (6 bases). The V end was cut by 4 bases, the J end by 4 bases, with 18 bases between. Germline CDR1 is LNHDA and CDR2 is SQIVND (reference sequence). The CDR3 runs 16 residues. CDR3 nucleotides: TGTGCCAGTAGTAAAGGTGCCCTCAGGGGATCAGATACGCAGTATTTT. Translated: CASSKGALRGSDTQYF. Supplemented by reference TRBV19 and TRBJ2-3, the full variable domain reads DGGITQSPKYLFRKEGQNVTLSCEQNLNHDAMYWYRQDPGQGLRLIYYSQIVNDFQKGDIAEGYSVSREKKESFPLTVTSAQKNPTAFYLCASSKGALRGSDTQYFGPGTRLTVL.

The chain recombines TRBV10-3 with TRBJ1-2; TRBD1 matches 9 bases. Trimming took 10 bases from V and 1 from J; bases not matched to a gene: 19. The germline CDR1 and CDR2 sequences are ENHRY and SYGVKD. The CDR3 consists of 18 residues. The CDR3, as DNA: TGTGCCAGCAAGATCCACCGGGACAGGGCTCGGGATAACTATGGCTACACCTTC. Translation: CASKIHRDRARDNYGYTF.

The chain employs TRBV2 and TRBJ1-4; 7 positions agree with TRBD1. V shed 6 bases and J 7 bases; nucleotides not matched to a gene: 17. Germline V CDR1 and CDR2: SNHLY, FYNNEI. The CDR3 loop spans 17 amino acids. The CDR3 bases are TGTGCCAGCAGCTCTCTTGAGGGGGCAGAGGGGTTTGAAAAACTGTTTTTT. Its translation: CASSSLEGAEGFEKLFF. Drawing the rest from reference TRBV2 and TRBJ1-4, the complete variable domain is EPEVTQTPSHQVTQMGQEVILRCVPISNHLYFYWYRQILGQKVEFLVSFYNNEISEKSEIFDDQFSVERPDGSNFTLKIRSTKLEDSAMYFCASSSLEGAEGFEKLFFGSGTQLSVL.

The V and J genes are TRBV24-1 and TRBJ2-7; 7 positions match TRBD1. Trimming took 5 bases from V and 7 from J; bases not matched to a gene: 13. Germline assignment: CDR1 KGHDR and CDR2 SFDVKD. The CDR3 is 15 amino acids. The CDR3 region is CATSAHFHRGVEQYF. CDR3 coding DNA: TGTGCCACCAGTGCCCATTTTCACAGGGGTGTTGAGCAGTACTTC.